The entry below gives a single T cell receptor beta chain sequence along with its context. Its specificity is unknown. The data derive from a study of graft-versus-host responses after intestinal transplantation. The protocol was immunoSEQ multiplex PCR, while the TCRdb copy is restricted to in-frame clones and leaves out a portion. Altogether roughly 120,000 clones are present, approximately 92% being singletons, with the ten largest covering more than 0.1%. CDR1 MDHEN and CDR2 SYDVKM come from the germline V gene. Trimming pared 3 bases from V and 5 bases from J, leaving 5 bases between. This CDR3 is built from 11 residues.

The sequence derives from a human donor who received an intestinal transplant. The V gene is TRBV28, the J gene TRBJ2-7; D ambiguous. Sequencing was performed on unstimulated CD4+ T cells sorted from spleen or lymph node cells, taken before intestinal transplant. CDR3 in DNA: TGTGCCAGCAGTTTTAGGGACGAGCAGTACTTC. Protein: CASSFRDEQYF.